This entry features one T cell receptor beta chain sequence. Its matching antigen is unknown. This specimen belongs to a study of cytomegalovirus exposure and HLA in healthy donors. Findings and caveats of the study: When analyzed later, a missense DCLRE1C variant was found to be linked to TCR beta V- and J-gene trimming. CMV serostatus was the only immune exposure information that was available.

From germline, CDR1 is SGHVS and CDR2 FQNEAQ. V was trimmed by 1 base and J by 6 bases, leaving 10 bases between them. This CDR3 is built from 13 residues. Primers: 60 Vbeta forward and 13 Jbeta reverse. This table comes from immunoSEQ multiplex PCR, and its TCRdb copy is limited to in-frame clones, with some not included. Here the sample spans over 150,000 clones, 80% being singletons. Healthy bone marrow donors made up the donors. The study sampled nominally healthy donors, though unrecorded immune exposures were likely. The chain employs TRBV7-8 and TRBJ2-7; D ambiguous. Sample: PBMCs. The TCR sequence derives from a man younger than 35 in good health and CMV-seropositive. CDR3 region: CASSLGRSPEQYF. CDR3 sequence (DNA): TGTGCCAGCAGCTTAGGACGGAGCCCCGAGCAGTACTTC.